The T cell receptor (beta chain) described here comes from a study of blood T cell repertoires in COVID-19. Study-wide context: Nucleic acid was either cDNA or gDNA, and it came from T cells, B-cell-depleted T cells, or PBMCs.

Authors' processing steps: Reference gene primers were amplified, and this amplification served to estimate nucleated cell counts. TCRdb's table, derived via immunoSEQ multiplex PCR, lists solely in-frame clones and lacks some. V, J and clone size derive from that table, while D and trimming were established from the DNA sequence. This sample yields about 90,000 clones, of which around 80% are seen a single time; around 7% belongs to the top ten. The CDR3 runs 12 residues. The germline V gene has CDR1 MDHEN and CDR2 SYDVKM. With 6 bases removed from V and 8 bases from J, the gap between germline ends came to 13 bases.

This sequence originates from a man in his 70s with acute or convalescent COVID-19. Input material: peripheral blood. The chain couples TRBV28 to TRBJ1-2; D ambiguous. CDR3 amino acids: CASSTTFGGYTF. In DNA form, the CDR3 reads TGTGCCAGCAGCACTACCTTCGGAGGCTACACCTTC.